This T cell receptor beta chain was observed in a study of T cell responses to AZD1222 COVID-19 vaccine. The data were produced by immunoSEQ multiplex PCR, yet TCRdb's version contains in-frame clones alone and is incomplete. The sample contains 190,000 or so clones, approximately 95% of which appear only once. The source of this sequence is an adult who received the AZD1222 COVID-19 vaccine. The specimen was peripheral blood, collected 28 days after the second AZD1222 dose.

Here the CDR3 DNA reads TGTGCCACCAGCACCTCTCTCGCAAGCGGACGGTACACAGATACGCAGTATTTT. Its protein is CATSTSLASGRYTDTQYF. The V gene is TRBV15, the J gene TRBJ2-3; maybe TRBD2 (5 bases). The CDR3 is 18 residues long. Germline V lookup: CDR1 LNHNV, CDR2 YYDKDF (reference sequence). Between the trimmed V and J ends, which lost 4 bases and 2 bases, there was a span of 22 bases.